This T cell receptor (beta chain) was observed in a study of tumor-infiltrating lymphocytes in primary liver carcinoma. Study outcomes and limitations: Bulk samples went unsorted, so CD4+ and CD8+ repertoires were not compared. Among the pair types, tumor region pairs showed more overlap than tumor-adjacent and tumor-blood pairs.

The CDR3 is 15 amino acids. CDR1 is SGHAT and CDR2 is FQNNGV in the germline V gene. J gave up 8 bases and V 6 bases, and 12 bases lay outside the gene matches. Making TCR beta cDNA involved around 520 ng total RNA and a constant-region primer. Slightly modified ARM-PCR, run as three nested multiplex PCR rounds, produced the TCR beta libraries. TRBV1-TRBV30 forward primers paired with a C-beta reverse primer drove the first two PCR rounds, about 9 cycles each. TCRdb re-analysed the multiplex PCR reads in MiXCR, keeping a single row per CDR3 protein. Here the sample spans approximately 330,000 distinct CDR3 sequences, almost 65% being singletons. The source of the blood RNA was unsorted whole blood, and germline DNA was extracted as well. It was before surgery that about 3.8 milliliters of peripheral blood were collected. To note about this clonotype: Its antigen remains unknown. The missing conserved phenylalanine or tryptophan at the end of this CDR3 makes a read error likely.

This TCR came from a man between 35 and 55 years old with primary liver carcinoma and hepatitis B virus infection. V is TRBV11-2 and J is TRBJ2-2; 7 nucleotides align to TRBD2. The sequencing input was peripheral blood. The chain's CDR3 is CASSLREGLLGELFS. In nucleotides, the CDR3 is TGTGCCAGCAGTCTGAGGGAGGGCCTATTAGGGGAGCTGTTTTCA.